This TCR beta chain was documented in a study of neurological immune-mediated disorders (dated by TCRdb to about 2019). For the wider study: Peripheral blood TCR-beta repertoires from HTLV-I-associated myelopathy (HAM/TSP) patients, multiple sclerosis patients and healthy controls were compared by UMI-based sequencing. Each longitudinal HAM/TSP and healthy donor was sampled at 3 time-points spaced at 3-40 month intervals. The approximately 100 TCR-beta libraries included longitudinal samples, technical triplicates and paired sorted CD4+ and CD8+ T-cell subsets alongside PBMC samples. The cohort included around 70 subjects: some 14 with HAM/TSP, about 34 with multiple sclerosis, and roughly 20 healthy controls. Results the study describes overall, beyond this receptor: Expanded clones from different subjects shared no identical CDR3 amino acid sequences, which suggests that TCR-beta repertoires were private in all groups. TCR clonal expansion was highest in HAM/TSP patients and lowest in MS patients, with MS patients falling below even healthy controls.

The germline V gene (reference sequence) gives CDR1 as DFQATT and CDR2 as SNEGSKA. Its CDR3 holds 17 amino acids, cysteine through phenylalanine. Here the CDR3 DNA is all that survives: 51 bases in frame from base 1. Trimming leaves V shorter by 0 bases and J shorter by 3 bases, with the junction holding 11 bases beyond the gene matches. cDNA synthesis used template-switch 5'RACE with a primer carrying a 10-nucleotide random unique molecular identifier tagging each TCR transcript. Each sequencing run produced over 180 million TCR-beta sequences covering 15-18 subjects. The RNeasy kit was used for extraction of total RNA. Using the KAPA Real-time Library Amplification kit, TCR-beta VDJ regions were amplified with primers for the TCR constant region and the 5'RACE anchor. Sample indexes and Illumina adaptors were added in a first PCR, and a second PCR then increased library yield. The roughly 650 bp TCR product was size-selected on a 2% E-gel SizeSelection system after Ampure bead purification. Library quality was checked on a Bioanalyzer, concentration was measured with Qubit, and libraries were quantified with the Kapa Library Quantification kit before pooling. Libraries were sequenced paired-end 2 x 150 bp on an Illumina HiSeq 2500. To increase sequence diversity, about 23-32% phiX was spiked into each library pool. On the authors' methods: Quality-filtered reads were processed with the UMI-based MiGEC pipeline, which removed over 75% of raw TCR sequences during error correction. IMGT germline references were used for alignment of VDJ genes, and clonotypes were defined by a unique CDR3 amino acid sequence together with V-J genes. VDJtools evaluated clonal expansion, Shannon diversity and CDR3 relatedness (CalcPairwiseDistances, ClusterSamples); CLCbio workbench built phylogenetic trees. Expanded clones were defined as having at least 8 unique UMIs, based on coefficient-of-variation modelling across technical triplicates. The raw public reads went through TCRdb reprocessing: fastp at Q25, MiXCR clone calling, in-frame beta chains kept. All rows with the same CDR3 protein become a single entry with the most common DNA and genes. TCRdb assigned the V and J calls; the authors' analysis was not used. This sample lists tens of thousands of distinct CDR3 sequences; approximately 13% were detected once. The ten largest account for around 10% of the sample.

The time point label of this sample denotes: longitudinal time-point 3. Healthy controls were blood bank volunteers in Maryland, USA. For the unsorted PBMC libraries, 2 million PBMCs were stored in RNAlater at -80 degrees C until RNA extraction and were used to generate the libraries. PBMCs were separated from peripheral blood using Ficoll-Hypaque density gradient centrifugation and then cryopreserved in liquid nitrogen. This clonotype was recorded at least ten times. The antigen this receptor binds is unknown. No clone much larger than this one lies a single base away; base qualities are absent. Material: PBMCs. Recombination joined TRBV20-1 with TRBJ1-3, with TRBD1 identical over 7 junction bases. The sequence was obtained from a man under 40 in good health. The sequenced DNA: TGCAGTGCTAGAGATGCCGCCGAGCCAGGGGGTGGAAACACCATATATTTT. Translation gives CSARDAAEPGGGNTIYF.